This entry describes one TCR beta chain. As yet, its antigen is unknown. The use of a sample-barcoded 5' primer and a J-beta primer mix characterized a second PCR of about 7 to 12 cycles. TCRdb processed the 5' RACE reads anew with MiXCR; each CDR3 protein has one entry. This table holds fewer than 2 million distinct CDR3 sequences, 39% found once. This entry comes from a study of blood T cells in healthy people across ages. Staff drew roughly 10 milliliters of peripheral blood from each donor. Germline values: CDR1 PRHDT, CDR2 FYEKMQ (reference sequence). The V gene lost 1 base and the J gene lost 8 bases, with 8 bases spanning the gap. There are 12 residues in the CDR3. Study results and limitations: Older age coincided with a roughly linear decline in TCR beta diversity per million T cells.

The receptor's source is a human donor in good health. Sample: blood. V is TRBV13 and J is TRBJ1-1; no firm D call. CDR3 DNA sequence: TGTGCCAGCAGCTTAGTCACGTTAGAAGCTTTCTTT. Protein product: CASSLVTLEAFF.